These 18 T cell receptor beta chains came from one sample sequenced in a study of T cells in women clearing cervical HPV infection. Sequenced by immunoSEQ multiplex PCR; TCRdb stores in-frame clones only, minus some. The listing records 25,000 to 35,000 clones. The specimen sequenced was blood buffy coat. The receptors shown here come from a woman aged 18 to 75 with a cervical HPV16 infection that either progressed to CIN3+ or cleared (not recorded which).

Details on this clone: The read terminates 3 residues before the CDR3 end, so the remaining end is supplied by the germline J gene. This rearrangement joins TRBV19 to TRBJ1-4, with 7 positions matching TRBD1. The CDR3 extends over 16 amino acids. CDR1 and CDR2 from the germline V gene are LNHDA and SQIVND (reference sequence). This CDR3 is CASSVPQTGSNSPLFF. The part of the CDR3 DNA that was read is TGTGCCAGTAGTGTTCCCCAGACAGGGAGCAATTCACCA. Full variable domain (remainder filled in from reference TRBV19 and TRBJ1-4): DGGITQSPKYLFRKEGQNVTLSCEQNLNHDAMYWYRQDPGQGLRLIYYSQIVNDFQKGDIAEGYSVSREKKESFPLTVTSAQKNPTAFYLCASSVPQTGSNSPLFFGSGTQLSVL.

The part of the CDR3 DNA that was read is TGTGCCACCAGCGGGGACAGGGGGCTTTCACCC. Encoded protein: CATSGDRGLSP. The whole CDR3 protein reads CATSGDRGLSPLHF. V and J are TRBV15 and TRBJ1-6, with 12 bases lining up with TRBD1. The read falls 3 residues short of the CDR3 end, and the missing part is taken from the germline J gene. The V segment lost 5 bases and the J segment 9 bases; nucleotides outside the gene matches: 2. The germline V gene has CDR1 LNHNV and CDR2 YYDKDF (reference sequence). The CDR3 covers 14 residues. Based on the CDR3 plus reference TRBV15 and TRBJ1-6, the full variable domain is DAMVIQNPRYQVTQFGKPVTLSCSQTLNHNVMYWYQQKSSQAPKLLFHYYDKDFNNEADTPDNFQSRRPNTSFCFLDIRSPGLGDTAMYLCATSGDRGLSPLHFGNGTRLTVT.

About this clone itself: The CDR3 end lies 3 residues beyond the end of the read and is filled in from the germline J gene. V gene TRBV7-9 combines with J gene TRBJ2-4, with D perhaps matching TRBD2 (5 bases). This CDR3 has 13 amino acids. Germline V gives CDR1 SEHNR, CDR2 FQNEAQ (reference sequence). This CDR3 reads CAAPREEDYGQYF. CDR3 DNA, as far as it was read: TGTGCCGCCCCCCGTGAGGAAGACTATGGT.

In regard to this clone: Read data end 3 residues before the CDR3 end; the end is taken from the germline J gene. The chain carries TRBV7-9 and TRBJ1-1, with 10 bases identical to TRBD1. Germline CDR1 is SEHNR and CDR2 is FQNEAQ (reference sequence). The CDR3 covers 15 residues. V dropped 5 bases and J dropped 1; count of bases not matched to a gene: 4. The covered CDR3 bases are TGTGCCAGCAGCGCCGGACAGGGGGGGAACACTGAA. Protein product: CASSAGQGGNTE. The CDR3 in its entirety is CASSAGQGGNTEAFF.

Comment on this clone: The observed sequence ends 3 residues before the CDR3 terminus, with the missing tail filled in from the germline J gene. The chain uses TRBV10-2 and TRBJ1-1, with 9 positions matching TRBD1. Unmatched junction bases numbered 11, after V lost 11 bases and J lost 7 bases. The CDR3 covers 13 residues. The germline V gene has CDR1 WSHSY and CDR2 SAAADI. The sequenced CDR3 bases are TGCGCCTCGGGACAGGGAGGTTGGGTTGAA. Amino acid sequence: CASGQGGWVE. The entire CDR3 reads CASGQGGWVEAFF.

About this clone itself: The read ends 3 residues early relative to the CDR3; the germline J gene fills the gap. This chain links TRBV23-1 with TRBJ2-7, with 9 bases lining up with TRBD2. TRBV23-1 has ORF status, its function being uncertain. The CDR3 contains 20 residues. J lost 4 bases, V lost 3 bases, and 22 bases had no gene match. The CDR3 DNA, read in part, is TGCGCCAGCAGTCACCCCCCCCCTAGCGGGATTTTTCTCATTGGGTACGAG. Translation: CASSHPPPSGIFLIGYE. The complete CDR3 reads CASSHPPPSGIFLIGYEQYF.

Note on this clone: The sequenced fragment ends 3 residues before the CDR3 boundary, so the rest is inferred from the germline J gene. The rearrangement joins TRBV5-1 to TRBJ2-3; perhaps TRBD1 as D (6 bases). V gave up 0 bases and J gave up 4 bases, with 9 bases separating them. The CDR3 totals 14 residues. Germline CDR1 is SGHRS and CDR2 is YFSETQ. CDR3 DNA (partial): TGCGCCAGCAGCTTGGAACAGGGACCAGATACG. It specifies CASSLEQGPDT. The entire CDR3 is CASSLEQGPDTQYF.

In the case of this clone: The observed sequence ends 3 residues before the CDR3 terminus, with the missing tail filled in from the germline J gene. The chain carries TRBV19 and TRBJ2-7, with D possibly matching TRBD2 (5 bases). The CDR3 sequence is 14 residues long. The germline V gene encodes CDR1 LNHDA and CDR2 SQIVND (reference sequence). V lost 7 bases to trimming and J lost 0 bases, with 13 bases between them. The CDR3 bases that were read are TGTGCCAGTACCCCCGCGGGTTCCTCCTACGAG. It is translated as CASTPAGSSYE. The entire CDR3 reads CASTPAGSSYEQYF.

Worth noting for this clone: The read finishes 3 residues shy of the CDR3 end, and the germline J gene is used to complete it. This chain joins TRBV5-5 and TRBJ2-4; the D is unclear. This CDR3 has 14 residues. CDR1 is SGHKS and CDR2 is YYEKEE in the germline V gene (reference sequence). The germline V and J ends were trimmed by 0 bases and 3 bases, with 7 bases remaining between them. CDR3 DNA (partial): TGTGCCAGCAGCTTGGTTCAGGTCAAAAACATT. This sequence encodes CASSLVQVKNI. The entire CDR3 reads CASSLVQVKNIQYF. The full variable domain, with the rest looked up from reference TRBV5-5 and TRBJ2-4, is DAGVTQSPTHLIKTRGQQVTLRCSPISGHKSVSWYQQVLGQGPQFIFQYYEKEERGRGNFPDRFSARQFPNYSSELNVNALLLGDSALYLCASSLVQVKNIQYFGAGTRLSVL.

Regarding this clone: The read stops 3 residues short of the end of the CDR3; the missing end is completed from the germline J gene. The rearrangement joins TRBV5-4 to TRBJ2-1; D is unresolved. V was shortened by 1 base and J by 2 bases, with 7 bases between the two germline ends. The CDR3 is 14 residues long. Germline V gene data show CDR1 as SGHNT and CDR2 as YYREEE (reference sequence). The CDR3 bases that were read are TGTGCCAGCAGCTTGAAGGGTACCTACAATGAG. Translating gives CASSLKGTYNE. The full CDR3 is CASSLKGTYNEQFF.

Of note for this clone: The read gets to within 3 residues of the CDR3 end, and the germline J gene fills in the rest. V gene TRBV18 combines with J gene TRBJ2-1; 10 bases are shared with TRBD2. The J segment lost 6 bases and the V segment lost 1 base, leaving 6 bases of the junction unmatched. The CDR3 totals 16 residues. Germline V lookup: CDR1 KGHSH, CDR2 LQKENI. Partial CDR3 DNA: TGTGCCAGCTCACCACGTAATAGCGGGGGGAGCAATGAG. Translation gives CASSPRNSGGSNE. The full-length CDR3 reads as CASSPRNSGGSNEQFF.

As to this clone: The CDR3 end falls 3 residues outside the read, so it is completed with the germline J gene. The chain couples TRBV5-1 to TRBJ2-3; D perhaps matches TRBD1 (5 bases). The V gene's germline CDR1 is SGHRS and CDR2 YFSETQ. This CDR3 is 16 amino acids long. CDR3 DNA, as far as it was read: TGCGCCAGCAGCTTGAGGTGGCAGGGCCGACAAGAGACG. Translation: CASSLRWQGRQET. The full CDR3 is CASSLRWQGRQETQYF. Full variable domain (outside the CDR3, taken from reference TRBV5-1 and TRBJ2-3): KAGVTQTPRYLIKTRGQQVTLSCSPISGHRSVSWYQQTPGQGLQFLFEYFSETQRNKGNFPGRFSGRQFSNSRSEMNVSTLELGDSALYLCASSLRWQGRQETQYFGPGTRLTVL.

Notes on this clone: With the read ending 3 residues before the CDR3 end, the germline J gene is used to fill in that end. The V gene is TRBV9, the J gene TRBJ2-3, with a weak D call TRBD2 (5 bases). Trimming took 4 bases from V and 6 from J, leaving 18 bases between them. CDR1 is SGDLS and CDR2 is YYNGEE in the germline V gene. This CDR3 contains 15 residues. CDR3 DNA (partial): TGTGCCAGCAGCCCCTCGCCCGAGCGGTCCGATACG. It codes for CASSPSPERSDT. The whole CDR3 reads CASSPSPERSDTQYF.

On this clone: The observed sequence ends 3 residues before the CDR3 terminus, with the missing tail filled in from the germline J gene. This chain uses TRBV5-4 with TRBJ2-7; 8 bases are shared with TRBD1. The CDR3 is made up of 15 amino acids. Looked up from germline, CDR1 is SGHNT and CDR2 is YYREEE (reference sequence). Trimming took 1 base from V and 1 from J; bases not matched to a gene: 4. CDR3 region: CASSLPGGASYEQYF. CDR3 bases read: TGTGCCAGCAGCTTGCCAGGGGGCGCTTCCTACGAG.

With respect to this clone: The DNA ends 3 residues before the CDR3 does, and the rest of the CDR3 is filled in from the germline J gene. The chain has TRBV6-1 and TRBJ1-3, with 7 bases lining up with TRBD1. The CDR3 totals 15 residues. The germline V gene encodes CDR1 MNHNS and CDR2 SASEGT. The DNA read from the CDR3 is TGTGCCAGCAGTGAAGATAAGGGGGCTTATTCACCC. Translated: CASSEDKGAYSP. The CDR3 in full is CASSEDKGAYSPIYF.

Note on this clone: The missing CDR3 end, 3 residues past where the read stops, is filled in from the germline J gene. The V gene is TRBV6-1, the J gene TRBJ2-7, with D tentatively TRBD2 (6 bases). From germline, CDR1 is MNHNS and CDR2 SASEGT. CDR3 size: 14 residues. Trimming took off 7 bases at V and 0 bases at J, with 13 bases between the two ends. The CDR3 sequence: CASKEAGSSYEQYF. Incomplete CDR3 DNA: TGTGCCAGCAAAGAAGCGGGCAGCTCCTACGAG.

As for this clone: The read gets to within 3 residues of the CDR3 end, and the germline J gene fills in the rest. The rearrangement joins TRBV7-9 to TRBJ1-1, with 7 bases that match TRBD1. The germline V gene encodes CDR1 SEHNR and CDR2 FQNEAQ (reference sequence). Trimming removed 4 bases from V and 0 bases from J; junction bases left unmatched: 5. This CDR3 is 15 amino acids long. CDR3 DNA (partial): TGTGCCAGCAGCTCGGGACAGTCCATGAACACTGAA. As protein: CASSSGQSMNTE. The whole CDR3 region reads CASSSGQSMNTEAFF.

As to this clone: The read terminates 3 residues before the CDR3 end, so the remaining end is supplied by the germline J gene. The rearrangement links TRBV5-1 to TRBJ1-4; the match to TRBD1 covers 7 bases. The germline V gene encodes CDR1 SGHRS and CDR2 YFSETQ. This CDR3 region has 14 residues. V lost 4 bases, J lost 5 bases, and 5 bases stayed unmatched. The CDR3 bases that were read are TGCGCCAGCAGCAGCCGGGACAGAAATGAAAAA. Translating it yields CASSSRDRNEK. From start to end, the CDR3 is CASSSRDRNEKLFF.